This T cell receptor beta chain was observed in a study of a mutant IDH1 vaccine in newly diagnosed glioma. Study-wide context: Vaccination began 4-6 weeks post radiotherapy alone, or with temozolomide cycles. It was radiotherapy, temozolomide, or both that patients received previously, with most receiving both.

Findings and limits, study-wide: Altogether, roughly 93% of patients exhibited vaccine-induced immune responses.

The table came from immunoSEQ multiplex PCR; TCRdb's copy has only in-frame clones and leaves some out. The repertoire holds about 34,000 clones, with more than 75% as singletons. Time point defined: week 47, end of study. With topical imiquimod, each dose of the vaccine consisted of 300 ug of mutant IDH1 20-mer peptide. New WHO grade 3 or 4 astrocytomas that were IDH1-mutant and ATRX-lost occurred in the donors. On this clone: Its matching antigen is unknown.

The CDR3 sequence is 13 residues long. V was clipped by 7 bases and J by 6 bases; unmatched bases: 8. Germline-derived CDR1 and CDR2 are MNHNY and SVGAGI (reference sequence). Here the sequenced sample was PBMCs, taken from a glioma patient whose treatment included an IDH1 peptide vaccine. The chain carries TRBV6-6 and TRBJ1-2; 7 nucleotides align to TRBD1. The TCR comes from a woman in her thirties with glioma. CDR3 region: CASNLQGIDGYTF. Here the CDR3 DNA reads TGTGCCAGCAACCTACAGGGGATTGATGGCTACACCTTC.